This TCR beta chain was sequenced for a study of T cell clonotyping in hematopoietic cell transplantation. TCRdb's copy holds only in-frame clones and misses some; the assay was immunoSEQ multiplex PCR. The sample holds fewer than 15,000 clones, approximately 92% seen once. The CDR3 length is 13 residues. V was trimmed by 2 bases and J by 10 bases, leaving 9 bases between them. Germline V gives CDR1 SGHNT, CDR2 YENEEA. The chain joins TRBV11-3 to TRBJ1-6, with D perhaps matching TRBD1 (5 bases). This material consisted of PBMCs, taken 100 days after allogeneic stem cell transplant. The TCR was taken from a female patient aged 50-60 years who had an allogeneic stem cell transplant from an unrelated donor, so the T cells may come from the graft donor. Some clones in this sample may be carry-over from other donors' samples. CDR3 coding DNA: TGTGCCAGCAGCTTACAGGGTTCGTCACCCCTCCACTTT. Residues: CASSLQGSSPLHF.